This is a list of T cell receptor beta chains from one sample in a study of T cells after yellow fever vaccination. TCRdb called the 5' RACE reads again in MiXCR, with one record for every CDR3 protein. There are a few hundred thousand distinct CDR3 sequences in the sample; roughly a fifth occur only once, and 14% lies in the top ten. The sample was PBMCs, taken 15 days after the yellow fever booster vaccination. Receptor source: a man aged 25 to 40 who received the YFV17D yellow fever vaccine. Both conserved end residues are part of each CDR3. Fields, in order: CDR3 protein, CDR3 DNA, J gene, V gene, CDR3 length, D gene, clone size. A D gene is named only where the DNA matches it firmly. Not every row has a clone size; where given, it reads once, few, many or a size class.

CDR3aa: CASSSGASGTQYF
CDR3nt: TGTGCCAGCTCATCGGGAGCTAGTGGGACCCAGTACTTC
j_gene: TRBJ2-5
v_gene: TRBV18
len: 13
d_gene: NA
abundance: NA

CDR3aa: CASSPRTGDSSYNEQFF
CDR3nt: TGTGCCAGCAGCCCGCGGACAGGGGACAGCTCCTACAATGAGCAGTTCTTC
j_gene: TRBJ2-1
v_gene: TRBV7-2
len: 17
d_gene: TRBD1
abundance: few

CDR3aa: CASKTGPKAYEQYF
CDR3nt: TGTGCCAGCAAGACGGGACCAAAAGCCTACGAGCAGTACTTC
j_gene: TRBJ2-7
v_gene: TRBV28
len: 14
d_gene: NA
abundance: NA

CDR3aa: CASSLSGRGKSTDTQYF
CDR3nt: TGTGCCAGCAGCCTTAGCGGGAGGGGAAAAAGCACAGATACGCAGTATTTT
j_gene: TRBJ2-3
v_gene: TRBV7-3
len: 17
d_gene: TRBD2
abundance: NA

CDR3aa: CAWTVGQYEQYF
CDR3nt: TGTGCCTGGACGGTGGGGCAATACGAGCAGTACTTC
j_gene: TRBJ2-7
v_gene: TRBV30
len: 12
d_gene: NA
abundance: few

CDR3aa: CASSWATGESGTQYF
CDR3nt: TGCGCCAGCAGCTGGGCGACAGGGGAATCCGGTACGCAGTATTTT
j_gene: TRBJ2-3
v_gene: TRBV5-1
len: 15
d_gene: TRBD1
abundance: NA

CDR3aa: CASSDSPGTVGATQYF
CDR3nt: TGTGCCAGCAGTGACTCCCCCGGGACGGTCGGCGCTACGCAGTATTTT
j_gene: TRBJ2-3
v_gene: TRBV6-4
len: 16
d_gene: NA
abundance: NA

CDR3aa: CASSSFSVSYNEQFF
CDR3nt: TGTGCCAGCAGTTCATTTAGCGTATCCTACAATGAGCAGTTCTTC
j_gene: TRBJ2-1
v_gene: TRBV12-3/TRBV12-4
len: 15
d_gene: NA
abundance: NA

CDR3aa: CSVQEGTLSTDTQYF
CDR3nt: TGCAGCGTTCAGGAAGGGACCTTAAGCACAGATACGCAGTATTTT
j_gene: TRBJ2-3
v_gene: TRBV29-1
len: 15
d_gene: NA
abundance: few

CDR3aa: CASSLVGLAVRQETQYF
CDR3nt: TGTGCCAGCAGCTTAGTCGGACTAGCGGTTCGCCAAGAGACCCAGTACTTC
j_gene: TRBJ2-5
v_gene: TRBV7-9
len: 17
d_gene: TRBD2
abundance: few

CDR3aa: CASSFSGLETQYF
CDR3nt: TGTGCCAGCAGTTTTTCGGGGCTTGAGACCCAGTACTTC
j_gene: TRBJ2-5
v_gene: TRBV12-3/TRBV12-4
len: 13
d_gene: NA
abundance: many

CDR3aa: CASQRDQGIYEQYF
CDR3nt: TGTGCCAGCCAGAGGGACCAGGGGATCTACGAGCAGTACTTC
j_gene: TRBJ2-7
v_gene: TRBV6-2/TRBV6-3
len: 14
d_gene: NA
abundance: NA

CDR3aa: CSARHEGGPPYEQYF
CDR3nt: TGCAGTGCTAGACATGAGGGAGGGCCACCCTACGAGCAGTACTTC
j_gene: TRBJ2-7
v_gene: TRBV20-1
len: 15
d_gene: TRBD2
abundance: NA

CDR3aa: CASSHRALETQYF
CDR3nt: TGTGCCAGCAGCCATCGGGCCCTAGAGACCCAGTACTTC
j_gene: TRBJ2-5
v_gene: TRBV7-9
len: 13
d_gene: NA
abundance: NA

CDR3aa: CASSPRQVPYEQYF
CDR3nt: TGTGCCAGCAGCCCCCGACAGGTACCCTACGAGCAGTACTTC
j_gene: TRBJ2-7
v_gene: TRBV7-2
len: 14
d_gene: NA
abundance: few

CDR3aa: CSARGIRTAPYEQYF
CDR3nt: TGCAGTGCTAGAGGAATAAGAACTGCGCCCTACGAGCAGTACTTC
j_gene: TRBJ2-7
v_gene: TRBV20-1
len: 15
d_gene: NA
abundance: NA

CDR3aa: CASSVTGVANTGELFF
CDR3nt: TGCGCCAGCAGCGTGACAGGGGTCGCGAACACCGGGGAGCTGTTTTTT
j_gene: TRBJ2-2
v_gene: TRBV5-1
len: 16
d_gene: TRBD1
abundance: NA

CDR3aa: CASSFPATGTGVSYEQYF
CDR3nt: TGTGCCAGCAGTTTTCCTGCAACCGGGACAGGGGTATCCTACGAGCAGTACTTC
j_gene: TRBJ2-7
v_gene: TRBV11-2
len: 18
d_gene: TRBD1
abundance: few

CDR3aa: CASRTDTASGEQYF
CDR3nt: TGTGCCAGCAGAACTGACACGGCGAGTGGGGAGCAGTACTTC
j_gene: TRBJ2-7
v_gene: TRBV5-4
len: 14
d_gene: NA
abundance: NA

CDR3aa: CASRTSGAYNEQFF
CDR3nt: TGTGCCAGTAGGACTAGCGGGGCCTACAATGAGCAGTTCTTC
j_gene: TRBJ2-1
v_gene: TRBV3-1
len: 14
d_gene: TRBD2
abundance: few

CDR3aa: CASSLEWNYEQYF
CDR3nt: TGTGCCAGCAGCTTAGAGTGGAACTACGAGCAGTACTTC
j_gene: TRBJ2-7
v_gene: TRBV7-8
len: 13
d_gene: NA
abundance: NA

CDR3aa: CASSYVGEETQYF
CDR3nt: TGTGCCAGCAGTTACGTAGGAGAAGAGACCCAGTACTTC
j_gene: TRBJ2-5
v_gene: TRBV6-5
len: 13
d_gene: NA
abundance: NA

CDR3aa: CASRVGLAGTDTQYF
CDR3nt: TGTGCCAGCAGGGTCGGACTAGCGGGTACAGATACGCAGTATTTT
j_gene: TRBJ2-3
v_gene: TRBV28
len: 15
d_gene: TRBD2
abundance: few

CDR3aa: CASSLLPHRANTGELFF
CDR3nt: TGTGCCAGCAGCTTGTTGCCGCACAGGGCGAACACCGGGGAGCTGTTTTTT
j_gene: TRBJ2-2
v_gene: TRBV5-5
len: 17
d_gene: NA
abundance: few

CDR3aa: CASSQDRDSSSYEQYF
CDR3nt: TGTGCCAGCAGCCAAGACCGGGACTCGAGCTCCTACGAGCAGTACTTC
j_gene: TRBJ2-7
v_gene: TRBV4-2
len: 16
d_gene: NA
abundance: once

CDR3aa: CASSLAQGGSGTQYF
CDR3nt: TGTGCCAGCAGCTTAGCCCAGGGGGGAAGTGGTACGCAGTATTTT
j_gene: TRBJ2-3
v_gene: TRBV7-2
len: 15
d_gene: NA
abundance: few

CDR3aa: CASSFLTSTTDTQYF
CDR3nt: TGTGCCAGCAGCTTTCTGACTAGCACCACAGATACGCAGTATTTT
j_gene: TRBJ2-3
v_gene: TRBV7-2
len: 15
d_gene: TRBD2
abundance: few

CDR3aa: CSALRPSSGKRTDTQYF
CDR3nt: TGCAGTGCTCTCCGCCCCTCTAGCGGGAAGCGCACAGATACGCAGTATTTT
j_gene: TRBJ2-3
v_gene: TRBV20-1
len: 17
d_gene: TRBD2
abundance: many